These 14 T cell receptor beta chains were sequenced from one sample in a study of tumor-infiltrating lymphocytes in oesophageal squamous cell carcinoma. Via MiXCR, TCRdb re-called the PCR reads, giving one row per CDR3 protein. The sample contains fewer than 15,000 distinct CDR3 sequences, 45% to 55% of which appear only once. Sequencing was carried out using normal esophageal tissue next to the tumor. Receptors were obtained from a male donor with esophageal squamous cell carcinoma.

This clonotype was seen a few times. V and J are TRBV2 and TRBJ2-2, with D possibly TRBD1 on 5 matching bases. V lost 8 bases and J 3 bases, leaving 16 bases between the germline ends. Germline assignment: CDR1 SNHLY and CDR2 FYNNEI. The CDR3 runs to 15 residues. The DNA of the CDR3 is TGTGCCAGCCTCACAGGCCCAAGTGACACCGGGGAGCTGTTTTTT. It encodes CASLTGPSDTGELFF. Supplemented by reference TRBV2 and TRBJ2-2, the full variable domain reads EPEVTQTPSHQVTQMGQEVILRCVPISNHLYFYWYRQILGQKVEFLVSFYNNEISEKSEIFDDQFSVERPDGSNFTLKIRSTKLEDSAMYFCASLTGPSDTGELFFGEGSRLTVL.

This rearrangement joins TRBV30 to TRBJ2-5; D is unclear. There are 11 residues in the CDR3. With 3 bases removed from V and 3 bases from J, the gap between germline ends came to 5 bases. Germline V CDR1 and CDR2: GTSNPN, SVGIG (reference sequence). Here the CDR3 DNA reads TGTGCCTGGAGAGAAGAAGAGACCCAGTACTTC. It codes for CAWREEETQYF.

This clonotype was observed at least ten times. This rearrangement joins TRBV10-3 to TRBJ1-5; D gene unclear. CDR3 length: 15 residues. Germline V lookup: CDR1 ENHRY, CDR2 SYGVKD. The ends were cut back, 4 bases at V and 0 bases at J, with 10 bases in the middle. The CDR3 loop is CAISVGGDSNQPQHF. CDR3 DNA sequence: TGTGCCATCAGTGTAGGAGGAGATAGCAATCAGCCCCAGCATTTT.

Judged by abundance, this clonotype is large. This chain joins TRBV7-8 and TRBJ2-5, with no clear D. The CDR3 spans 13 residues. Between the trimmed V and J ends, which lost 5 bases and 4 bases, there was a span of 11 bases. Germline CDR1 is SGHVS and CDR2 is FQNEAQ. DNA of the CDR3: TGTGCCAGCAGCCCGATCTCGGGAGAGACCCAGTACTTC. Its protein product is CASSPISGETQYF.

The gene calls are TRBV12-3 or TRBV12-4 and TRBJ2-1; TRBD2 matches 9 bases. With the DNA end fitting TRBJ2-7 better, the J assignment may be wrong. This CDR3 contains 15 residues. CDR3 region: CASSLSSGGSYEQYF. Here the CDR3 DNA reads TGTGCCAGCAGTTTAAGCAGCGGGGGGTCCTACGAGCAGTACTTC.

The rearrangement joins TRBV7-9 to TRBJ2-1; D gene unclear. CDR1 is SEHNR and CDR2 is FQNEAQ in the germline V gene (reference sequence). The germline V and J ends were trimmed by 5 bases and 5 bases, with 10 bases remaining between them. This CDR3 has 13 amino acids. CDR3 DNA sequence: TGTGCCAGCAGCATACCGGCAAACAATGAGCAGTTCTTC. It is translated as CASSIPANNEQFF.

J is TRBJ2-3 and V is TRBV7-6; 8 nucleotides line up with TRBD2. V was pared by 5 bases and J by 0 bases, with 7 bases of the junction left unmatched. CDR3 length equals 16 residues. CDR1 SGHVS and CDR2 FNYEAQ come from the germline V gene. The CDR3 DNA follows: TGTGCCAGCAGCCCTGGACTAGCAGCTAGCACAGATACGCAGTATTTT. It encodes CASSPGLAASTDTQYF.

J is TRBJ2-1 and V is TRBV27; D remains ambiguous. The CDR3 is made up of 13 amino acids. V lost 5 bases, J lost 6 bases, and 11 bases lay in between. Germline CDR1 MNHEY, CDR2 SMNVEV (reference sequence). CDR3 sequence reads: CASSLPGRNEQFF. The CDR3 region has the DNA TGTGCCAGCAGTCTGCCCGGCCGCAATGAGCAGTTCTTC.

The sample holds a few counts of this clonotype. The chain uses TRBV12-3 or TRBV12-4 and TRBJ2-2; TRBD1 might be the D (5 bases). The CDR3 loop spans 14 amino acids. The V gene lost 6 bases and the J gene lost 7 bases, with 15 bases spanning the gap. CDR3 nucleotides: TGTGCCAGCAGCAGGGCAGACTTAGACGGGGAGCTGTTTTTT. Its translation is CASSRADLDGELFF.

This chain uses TRBV7-6 with TRBJ2-3; 10 nucleotides line up with TRBD1. With 5 bases clipped from V and 2 bases from J, the junction kept 4 bases outside the gene matches. Germline CDR1 SGHVS, CDR2 FNYEAQ. This CDR3 region has 15 residues. CDR3 residues: CASSLRQGATDTQYF. Here the CDR3 DNA reads TGTGCCAGCAGCCTGCGACAGGGGGCCACAGATACGCAGTATTTT. The full variable domain, its missing parts supplied by reference TRBV7-6 and TRBJ2-3, is GAGVSQSPRYKVTKRGQDVALRCDPISGHVSLYWYRQALGQGPEFLTYFNYEAQQDKSGLPNDRFSAERPEGSISTLTIQRTEQRDSAMYRCASSLRQGATDTQYFGPGTRLTVL.

The chain carries TRBV7-3 and TRBJ2-5, with TRBD2 matching over 10 bases. Trimming cost V 5 bases and J 5 bases; bases outside gene matches: 8. CDR3 length equals 15 residues. CDR1 and CDR2 from the germline V gene are SGHTA and FQGTGA. The DNA for the CDR3 is TGTGCCAGCAGCCCAGGGACTAGCGATCTCGAGACCCAGTACTTC. Protein product: CASSPGTSDLETQYF. The variable domain in full, completed from reference TRBV7-3 and TRBJ2-5, reads GAGVSQTPSNKVTEKGKYVELRCDPISGHTALYWYRQSLGQGPEFLIYFQGTGAADDSGLPNDRFFAVRPEGSVSTLKIQRTERGDSAVYLCASSPGTSDLETQYFGPGTRLLVL.

The rearrangement links TRBV12-3 or TRBV12-4 to TRBJ2-1, with a weak D call TRBD1 (5 bases). The J call may be faulty, since TRBJ2-7 better matches the DNA end. The CDR3 spans 14 residues. The CDR3 DNA is TGTGCCAGCAGTTTTTATGCAGGGAAAAACGAGCAGTACTTC. As protein: CASSFYAGKNEQYF.

The chain is built from TRBV7-2 and TRBJ2-7, with a weak D call TRBD2 (6 bases). The V gene's germline CDR1 is SGHTA and CDR2 FQGNSA. The length of the CDR3 is 15 residues. Trimming pared 6 bases from V and 1 base from J, leaving 16 bases between. In nucleotides, the CDR3 is TGTGCCAGCAGTGGGGACTGGCGGGGATCCTACGAGCAGTACTTC. Its protein is CASSGDWRGSYEQYF.

This clonotype was observed many times. This chain uses TRBV12-3 or TRBV12-4 with TRBJ1-2; D gene uncertain. The CDR3 loop spans 14 amino acids. The germline V and J ends were trimmed by 5 bases and 8 bases, with 18 bases remaining between them. The CDR3 DNA reads TGTGCCAGCAGTCCCCGAGGAGGCCTTGTGGGCTACACCTTC. It yields the protein CASSPRGGLVGYTF.